Presented here are 8 T cell receptor beta chains from one specimen sequenced in a study of blood T cell repertoires in COVID-19 (dated by TCRdb to the early 2020s). The library was produced with the immunoSEQ multiplex PCR assay. TCRdb took over this immuneACCESS table, retaining in-frame rearrangements with V and J assigned. Such tables are incomplete; in checked studies, under half of the missing clones stem from an unresolved V gene, and the remainder is unexplained. In this sample the table shows about 270,000 clones, around 90% of which occur a single time. Of the sample, approximately 2.9% is held by the ten largest clones. Sequenced input: PBMCs or T cells enriched from blood (not recorded which). The source of these receptors is a middle-aged man who had been exposed to COVID-19.

The chain carries TRBV23-1 and TRBJ2-3; D gene unclear. TRBV23-1 is an ORF; its function is uncertain. Trimming removed 7 bases from V and 1 base from J, with 18 bases in between. The CDR3 runs 16 residues. The CDR3 loop reads CASILSTVEGTDTQYF. DNA of the CDR3: TGCGCCAGCATCCTAAGTACTGTCGAGGGCACAGATACGCAGTATTTT.

This sequence joins TRBV6-5 and TRBJ1-5, with 7 bases that match TRBD1. The CDR3 length is 13 residues. Looked up from germline, CDR1 is MNHEY and CDR2 is SVGAGI. Trimming cost V 7 bases and J 2 bases; bases outside gene matches: 2. CDR3 coding DNA: TGTGCCAGCAAAGACAGGGGCAATCAGCCCCAGCATTTT. It yields the protein CASKDRGNQPQHF.

Note on this clone: This CDR3 is also generated by other DNA sequences in the sample. The genes are TRBV7-2 and TRBJ2-3; the match to TRBD2 covers 11 bases. This CDR3 region has 16 residues. V shed 1 base, J shed 1 base, and the junction held 1 base outside the gene matches. Germline V lookup: CDR1 SGHTA, CDR2 FQGNSA. The CDR3 nucleotides read TGTGCCAGCAGCTTAGGGGGACTAGCGGGCACAGATACGCAGTATTTT. Translation gives CASSLGGLAGTDTQYF. The whole variable domain, filled in from reference TRBV7-2 and TRBJ2-3, reads GAGVSQSPSNKVTEKGKDVELRCDPISGHTALYWYRQSLGQGLEFLIYFQGNSAPDKSGLPSDRFSAERTGGSVSTLTIQRTQQEDSAVYLCASSLGGLAGTDTQYFGPGTRLTVL.

The chain is built from TRBV19 and TRBJ1-1; 8 positions match TRBD1. V lost 7 bases, J lost 4 bases, and 11 bases stayed unmatched. The CDR3 is made up of 15 amino acids. Per germline, CDR1 LNHDA and CDR2 SQIVND (reference sequence). CDR3 protein: CASTTPGQGSTEAFF. The CDR3 DNA reads as TGTGCCAGTACTACCCCCGGACAGGGTTCCACTGAAGCTTTCTTT.

This clone was observed once. This chain links TRBV5-1 with TRBJ1-4; weak D call: TRBD1 (6 bases). This CDR3 comprises 14 residues. CDR1 and CDR2 (germline): SGHRS, YFSETQ. Trimming removed 5 bases at V and 4 bases at J, with 12 bases between. CDR3 in DNA: TGCGCCAGCAGACCGGACAGTTATAATGAAAAACTGTTTTTT. Its translation is CASRPDSYNEKLFF.

This clone was seen a handful of times. V gene TRBV12-3 or TRBV12-4 combines with J gene TRBJ2-5; D unclear. The V end lost 6 bases, the J end lost 1 base, and 3 bases lay between the germline ends. The CDR3 runs 11 residues. CDR3 DNA: TGTGCCAGCAGCCGCCAAGAGACCCAGTACTTC. It yields the protein CASSRQETQYF.

This clone appeared a single time. V and J are TRBV4-1 and TRBJ2-7, with D possibly TRBD2 on 5 matching bases. With 1 base removed from V and 3 bases from J, the gap between germline ends came to 19 bases. Germline V gives CDR1 MGHRA, CDR2 YSYEKL. The CDR3 has 17 amino acids. The CDR3 DNA sequence: TGCGCCAGCAGCCAAGGGATGGCGGGCCCGAAATTCTACGAGCAGTACTTC. This translates into CASSQGMAGPKFYEQYF.

V and J are TRBV7-2 and TRBJ2-3, with a tentative D call TRBD2 (5 bases). V was cut by 3 bases and J by 2 bases, with 6 bases left in between. Germline V gene lookup returns CDR1 SGHTA and CDR2 FQGNSA. The CDR3 spans 13 residues. The CDR3 coding sequence is TGTGCCAGCAGCTTCGACTACACAGATACGCAGTATTTT. The encoded protein is CASSFDYTDTQYF.